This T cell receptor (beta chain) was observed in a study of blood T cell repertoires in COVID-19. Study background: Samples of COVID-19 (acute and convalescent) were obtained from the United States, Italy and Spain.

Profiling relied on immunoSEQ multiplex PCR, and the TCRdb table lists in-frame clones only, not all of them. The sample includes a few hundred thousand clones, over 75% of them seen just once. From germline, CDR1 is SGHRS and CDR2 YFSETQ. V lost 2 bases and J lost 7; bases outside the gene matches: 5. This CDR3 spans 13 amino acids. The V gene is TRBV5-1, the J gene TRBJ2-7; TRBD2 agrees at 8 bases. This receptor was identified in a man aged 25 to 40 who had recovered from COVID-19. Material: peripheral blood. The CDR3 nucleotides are TGCGCCAGCAGCTTAGCGGGGGCGATGGAGCAGTACTTC. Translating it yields CASSLAGAMEQYF.